The clone carrying this TCR beta chain was observed at least ten times. Its antigen remains unknown. The authors' processing: A classifier for distant metastasis in papillary thyroid cancer was constructed using CDR3 differences observed across clinicopathological groups. Via MiXCR, TCRdb re-called the PCR reads. These V and J calls rely on TCRdb rather than the paper's analysis. Counted here are more than 25,000 clones, around 7% occurring once; the ten biggest clones make up roughly two fifths. This sample is drawn from a study of metastatic and nonmetastatic thyroid tumors. Turning to the study itself: The comparison covered peripheral blood and tumor or nodule tissue in malignant and benign thyroid patients.

The CDR3 loop spans 13 amino acids. Germline CDR1 is SGHDT and CDR2 is YYEEEE. V lost 0 bases and J 4 bases, leaving 8 bases between the germline ends. Regarding the study as a whole: Malignant thyroid tumors reportedly had TCR beta diversity that was significantly higher than in benign nodules, in blood and tumor.

Nobody among the patients had been given any treatment before thyroid surgery. Sequenced input: blood. This receptor was obtained from a female donor with papillary thyroid cancer or a benign thyroid nodule (not recorded which). Some clones in this sample may be carry-over from other donors' samples. The genes are TRBV5-6 and TRBJ2-7; D uncertain. CDR3 nucleotide sequence: TGTGCCAGCAGCTTGGATTTCGAGTACGAGCAGTACTTC. It codes for CASSLDFEYEQYF.